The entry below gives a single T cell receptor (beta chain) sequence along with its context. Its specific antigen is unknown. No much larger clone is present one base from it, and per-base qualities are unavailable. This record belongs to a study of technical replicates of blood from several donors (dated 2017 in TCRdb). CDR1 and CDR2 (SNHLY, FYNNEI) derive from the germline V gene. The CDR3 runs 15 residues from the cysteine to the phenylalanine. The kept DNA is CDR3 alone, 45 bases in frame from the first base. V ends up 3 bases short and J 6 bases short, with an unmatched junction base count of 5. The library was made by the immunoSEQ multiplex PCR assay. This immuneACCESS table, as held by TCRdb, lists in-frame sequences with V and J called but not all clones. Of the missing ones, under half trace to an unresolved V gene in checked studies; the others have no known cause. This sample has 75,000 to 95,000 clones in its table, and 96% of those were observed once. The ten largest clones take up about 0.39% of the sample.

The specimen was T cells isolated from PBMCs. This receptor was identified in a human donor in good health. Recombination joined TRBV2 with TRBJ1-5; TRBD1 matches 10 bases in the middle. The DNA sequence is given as TGTGCCAGCAGTGAGACAGGGGGCTCGATTCAGCCCCAGCATTTT. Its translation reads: CASSETGGSIQPQHF.